These 8 T cell receptor beta chains were sequenced from one sample in a study of cytomegalovirus exposure and HLA in healthy donors. Both 60 Vbeta primers and 13 Jbeta primers went into the PCR. Only in-frame clones appear in the TCRdb table, and some are missing; sequencing was by immunoSEQ multiplex PCR. This sample has roughly 180,000 clones, with roughly 82% found just once. What was sequenced was PBMCs. These receptors were obtained from a girl aged 2 to 9 in good health and CMV-seropositive.

The chain is built from TRBV10-3 and TRBJ2-5; TRBD2 might be the D (5 bases). The germline gives CDR1 ENHRY, CDR2 SYGVKD. Trimming left V 4 bases short and J 5 bases short, with 8 bases between. CDR3 size: 12 residues. The CDR3 region has the DNA TGTGCCATCAGTGTTCCGGGGGAGACCCAGTACTTC. Its protein is CAISVPGETQYF.

The V gene is TRBV19, the J gene TRBJ2-1, with 7 bases matching TRBD1. There are 15 residues in the CDR3. The germline V gene encodes CDR1 LNHDA and CDR2 SQIVND (reference sequence). The J segment lost 0 bases and the V segment lost 6 bases, leaving 5 bases of the junction unmatched. The CDR3 DNA sequence: TGTGCCAGTAGGGTGACAGGGATCTCCTACAATGAGCAGTTCTTC. It is translated as CASRVTGISYNEQFF.

The rearrangement uses TRBV2 and TRBJ2-1; 7 bases align to TRBD1. Germline values: CDR1 SNHLY, CDR2 FYNNEI. Unmatched junction bases numbered 12, after V lost 4 bases and J lost 3 bases. The CDR3 is 17 amino acids. In DNA form, the CDR3 reads TGTGCCAGCAGTGGGGGACAGACCCTCTCTTTCTACAATGAGCAGTTCTTC. Translated: CASSGGQTLSFYNEQFF.

The genes are TRBV30 and TRBJ1-2, with D unclear. Germline V gives CDR1 GTSNPN, CDR2 SVGIG (reference sequence). V lost 1 base to trimming and J lost 5 bases, with 8 bases between them. The CDR3 contains 12 residues. The chain's CDR3 is CAWSGSGYGYTF. The CDR3 DNA reads TGTGCCTGGAGTGGGTCGGGGTATGGCTACACCTTC. The whole variable domain, remainder taken from reference TRBV30 and TRBJ1-2, is SQTIHQWPATLVQPVGSPLSLECTVEGTSNPNLYWYRQAAGRGLQLLFYSVGIGQISSEVPQNLSASRPQDRQFILSSKKLLLSDSGFYLCAWSGSGYGYTFGSGTRLTVV.

The V gene is TRBV6-5, the J gene TRBJ2-3; possibly TRBD2 for D (5 bases). The V end was cut by 6 bases, the J end by 8 bases, with 15 bases between. The length of the CDR3 is 13 residues. Germline V CDR1 and CDR2: MNHEY, SVGAGI. Written as DNA, the CDR3 is TGTGCCAGCAGAAGGGCCCGGGATTCTACGCAGTATTTT. Protein: CASRRARDSTQYF.

In its sample, this clone was seen a few times. The chain uses TRBV6-1 and TRBJ1-1; D is uncertain. The CDR3 covers 12 residues. Germline V gene data show CDR1 as MNHNS and CDR2 as SASEGT. V lost 5 bases and J lost 7, with 11 bases in between. This CDR3 reads CASSLQFFEAFF. The CDR3, as DNA: TGTGCCAGCAGTCTTCAGTTCTTTGAAGCTTTCTTT.

V usage is TRBV15 and J usage is TRBJ2-7, with 7 bases lining up with TRBD1. The length of the CDR3 is 15 residues. V was clipped by 2 bases and J by 5 bases; unmatched bases: 9. Per the germline V gene, CDR1 is LNHNV and CDR2 is YYDKDF (reference sequence). CDR3 in DNA: TGTGCCACCAGCAGACCCGACAGGGAAGCCCACGAGCAGTACTTC. Translated: CATSRPDREAHEQYF.

J is TRBJ2-1 and V is TRBV19; 7 bases are shared with TRBD2. The germline CDR1 and CDR2 sequences are LNHDA and SQIVND (reference sequence). Trimming removed 6 bases from V and 4 bases from J; junction bases left unmatched: 9. This CDR3 contains 15 residues. The CDR3 nucleotides are TGTGCCAGTAGCCCCGCACTAGCGCCATACAATGAGCAGTTCTTC. It is translated as CASSPALAPYNEQFF.